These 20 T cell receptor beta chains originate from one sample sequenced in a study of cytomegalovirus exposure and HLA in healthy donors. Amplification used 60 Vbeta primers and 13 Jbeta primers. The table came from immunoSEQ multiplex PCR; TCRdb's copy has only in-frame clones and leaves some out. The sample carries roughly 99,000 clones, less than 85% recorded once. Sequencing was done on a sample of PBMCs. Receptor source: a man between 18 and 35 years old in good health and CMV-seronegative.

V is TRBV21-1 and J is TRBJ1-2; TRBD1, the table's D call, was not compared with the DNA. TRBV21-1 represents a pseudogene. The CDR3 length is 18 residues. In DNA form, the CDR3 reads TGTGCCAGCAGCACGAAGGCACAGGAGAGTCTGGGTAACTATGGCTACACCTTC. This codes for CASSTKAQESLGNYGYTF.

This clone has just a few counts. This CDR3 reads CSVDPGYNEQFF. DNA of the CDR3: TGCAGCGTTGATCCGGGGTACAATGAGCAGTTCTTC. V and J are TRBV29-1 and TRBJ2-1, with a weak D call TRBD2 (5 bases). Trimming cost V 3 bases and J 4 bases, with 7 bases left between them. This CDR3 contains 12 residues. CDR1 and CDR2 from the germline V gene are SQVTM and ANQGSEA.

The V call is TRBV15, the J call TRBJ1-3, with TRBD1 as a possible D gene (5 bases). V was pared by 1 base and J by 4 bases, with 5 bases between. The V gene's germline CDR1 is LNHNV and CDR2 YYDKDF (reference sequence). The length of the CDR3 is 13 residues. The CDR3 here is CATSRGQGNTIYF. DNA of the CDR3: TGTGCCACCAGCAGAGGACAGGGAAACACCATATATTTT.

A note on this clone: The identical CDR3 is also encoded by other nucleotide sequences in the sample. CDR3 DNA: TGTGCCAGCTCACCAGGTCAGGGGAACACTGAAGCTTTCTTT. Translating gives CASSPGQGNTEAFF. V is TRBV18 and J is TRBJ1-1, with D perhaps matching TRBD1 (5 bases). The CDR3 sequence is 14 residues long. V was clipped by 2 bases and J by 1 base, with 8 bases between them. Germline CDR1 and CDR2: KGHSH and LQKENI.

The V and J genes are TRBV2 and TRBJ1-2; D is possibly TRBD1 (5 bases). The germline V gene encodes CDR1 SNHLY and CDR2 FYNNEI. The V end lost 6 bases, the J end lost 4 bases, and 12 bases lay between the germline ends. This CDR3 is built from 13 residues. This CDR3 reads CASSPGLFYGYTF. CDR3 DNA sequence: TGTGCCAGCAGCCCGGGACTGTTCTATGGCTACACCTTC.

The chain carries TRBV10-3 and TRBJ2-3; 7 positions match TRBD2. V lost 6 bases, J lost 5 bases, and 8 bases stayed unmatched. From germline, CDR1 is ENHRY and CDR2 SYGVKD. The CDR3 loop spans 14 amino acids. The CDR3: CAIRRGSTVDTQYF. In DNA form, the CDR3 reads TGTGCCATCAGGCGGGGGTCGACGGTAGATACGCAGTATTTT.

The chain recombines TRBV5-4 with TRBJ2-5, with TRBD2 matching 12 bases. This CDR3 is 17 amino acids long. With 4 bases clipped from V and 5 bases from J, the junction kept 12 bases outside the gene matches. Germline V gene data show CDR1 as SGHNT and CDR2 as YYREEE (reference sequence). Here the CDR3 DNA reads TGTGCCAGCAGCCCCGCTAGCGGGGGGGCCGGTTGGGAGACCCAGTACTTC. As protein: CASSPASGGAGWETQYF.

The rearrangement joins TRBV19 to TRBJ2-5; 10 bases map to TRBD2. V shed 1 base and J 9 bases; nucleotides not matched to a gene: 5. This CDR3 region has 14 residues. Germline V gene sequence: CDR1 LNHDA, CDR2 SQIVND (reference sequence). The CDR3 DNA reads TGTGCCAGTAGTATAGGGACTAGCGGAAGGGCCCAGTACTTC. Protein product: CASSIGTSGRAQYF.

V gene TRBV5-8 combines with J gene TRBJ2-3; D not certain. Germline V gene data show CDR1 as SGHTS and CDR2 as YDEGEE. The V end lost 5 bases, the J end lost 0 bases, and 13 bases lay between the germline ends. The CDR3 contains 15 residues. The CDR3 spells CASSRSGSSTDTQYF. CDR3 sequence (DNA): TGTGCCAGCAGTCGGTCGGGTTCTAGCACAGATACGCAGTATTTT.

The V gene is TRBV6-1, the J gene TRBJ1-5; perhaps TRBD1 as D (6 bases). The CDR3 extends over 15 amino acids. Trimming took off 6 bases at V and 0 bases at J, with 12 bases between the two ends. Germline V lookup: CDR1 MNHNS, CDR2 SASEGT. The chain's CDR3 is CASSRTEYSNQPQHF. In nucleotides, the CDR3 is TGTGCCAGCAGCCGGACAGAATATAGCAATCAGCCCCAGCATTTT.

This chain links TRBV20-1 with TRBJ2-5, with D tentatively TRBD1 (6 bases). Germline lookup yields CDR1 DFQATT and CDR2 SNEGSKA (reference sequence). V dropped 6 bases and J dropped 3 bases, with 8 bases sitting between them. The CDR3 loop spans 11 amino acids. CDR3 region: CSADSEETQYF. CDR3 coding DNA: TGCAGTGCGGACAGCGAAGAGACCCAGTACTTC.

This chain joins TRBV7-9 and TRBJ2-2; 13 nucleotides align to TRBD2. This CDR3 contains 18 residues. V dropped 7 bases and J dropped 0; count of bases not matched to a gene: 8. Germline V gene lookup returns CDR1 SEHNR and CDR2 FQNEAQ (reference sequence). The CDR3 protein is CASNPSTSGGANTGELFF. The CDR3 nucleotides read TGTGCCAGCAACCCGTCCACTAGCGGGGGGGCGAACACCGGGGAGCTGTTTTTT.

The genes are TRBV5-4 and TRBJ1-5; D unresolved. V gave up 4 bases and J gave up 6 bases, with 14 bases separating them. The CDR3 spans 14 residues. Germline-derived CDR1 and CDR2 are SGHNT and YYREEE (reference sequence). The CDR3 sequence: CASSPEGSGQPQHF. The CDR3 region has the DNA TGTGCCAGCAGCCCGGAGGGCTCGGGTCAGCCCCAGCATTTT.

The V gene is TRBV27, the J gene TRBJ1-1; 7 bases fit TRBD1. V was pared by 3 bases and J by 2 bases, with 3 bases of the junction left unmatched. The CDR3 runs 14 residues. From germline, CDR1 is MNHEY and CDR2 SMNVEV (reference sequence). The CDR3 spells CASSFYRGNTEAFF. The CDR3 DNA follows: TGTGCCAGCAGTTTCTACAGGGGAAACACTGAAGCTTTCTTT.

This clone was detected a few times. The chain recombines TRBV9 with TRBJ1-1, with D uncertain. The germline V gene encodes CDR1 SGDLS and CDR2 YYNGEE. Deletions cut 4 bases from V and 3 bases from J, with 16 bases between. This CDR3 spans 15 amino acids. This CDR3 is CASSPTVAVYTEAFF. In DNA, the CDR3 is TGTGCCAGCAGCCCAACAGTAGCGGTGTACACTGAAGCTTTCTTT.

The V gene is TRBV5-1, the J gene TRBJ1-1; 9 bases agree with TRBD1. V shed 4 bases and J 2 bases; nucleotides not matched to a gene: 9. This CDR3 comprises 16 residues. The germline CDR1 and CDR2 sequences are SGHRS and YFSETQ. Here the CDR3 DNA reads TGCGCCAGCAGCCCCACAGGACAGGGGAGTAACACTGAAGCTTTCTTT. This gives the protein CASSPTGQGSNTEAFF.

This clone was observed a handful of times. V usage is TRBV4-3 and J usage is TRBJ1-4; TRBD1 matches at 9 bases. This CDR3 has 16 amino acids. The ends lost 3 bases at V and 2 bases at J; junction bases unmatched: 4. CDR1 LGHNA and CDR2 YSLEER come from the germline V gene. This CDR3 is CASSHGQGFTNEKLFF. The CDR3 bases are TGCGCCAGCAGCCATGGACAGGGGTTCACTAATGAAAAACTGTTTTTT.

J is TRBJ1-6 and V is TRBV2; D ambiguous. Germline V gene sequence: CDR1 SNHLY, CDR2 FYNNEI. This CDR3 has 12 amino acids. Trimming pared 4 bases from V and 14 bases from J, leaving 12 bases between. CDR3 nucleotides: TGTGCCAGCAGTGTTTCCGGGGTAGCCCTCCACTTT. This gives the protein CASSVSGVALHF.

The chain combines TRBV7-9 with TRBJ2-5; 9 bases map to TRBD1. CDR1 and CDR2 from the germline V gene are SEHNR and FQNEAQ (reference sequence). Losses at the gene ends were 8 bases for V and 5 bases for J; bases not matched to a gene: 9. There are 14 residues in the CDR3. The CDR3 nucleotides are TGTGCCAGCTGCTCCGGGACAGGGTTCGAGACCCAGTACTTC. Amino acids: CASCSGTGFETQYF.

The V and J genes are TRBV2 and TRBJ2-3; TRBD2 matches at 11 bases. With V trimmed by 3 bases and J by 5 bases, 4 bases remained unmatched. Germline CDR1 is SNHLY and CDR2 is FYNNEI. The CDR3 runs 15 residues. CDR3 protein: CASSDSGGAGDTQYF. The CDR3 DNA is TGTGCCAGCAGTGATAGCGGGGGGGCAGGAGATACGCAGTATTTT.